This T cell receptor (beta chain) was captured in a study of T-cell reconstitution after alpha-beta-depleted transplantation in children. Unique molecular identifiers were incorporated during preparation of the TCRbeta library. From the PCR reads, TCRdb called clonotypes with MiXCR, one entry per CDR3 protein. This sample carries nearly 550,000 distinct CDR3 sequences, 15% to 20% of them seen once, and the ten largest clones take around 3.3%. Sequences were derived from PBMCs from the stem cell graft donor, sampled from the stem cell graft. This receptor was identified in a human donor who donated a stem cell graft to a child with acute lymphoblastic leukemia.

CDR3 coding DNA: TGCAGTGCTAGAGACCCGACAGACACCGGGACTAGCGGGATGTATGAGCAGTTCTTC. Amino acids: CSARDPTDTGTSGMYEQFF. This chain links TRBV20-1 with TRBJ2-1, with TRBD2 matching over 13 bases. The J segment lost 8 bases and the V segment lost 0 bases, leaving 16 bases of the junction unmatched. The CDR3 has 19 residues. The V gene's germline CDR1 is DFQATT and CDR2 SNEGSKA (reference sequence).